Presented here are 21 T cell receptor beta chains from one specimen sequenced in a study of blood T cell repertoires in COVID-19. Some clones are missing from TCRdb's copy, which holds only in-frame ones; the method was immunoSEQ multiplex PCR. The sample yields roughly 500,000 clones, 75% to 90% seen once. Material: peripheral blood. These receptors all stem from a human donor in a cohort sampled during active COVID-19.

This rearrangement joins TRBV21-1 to TRBJ2-3; the table's D call of TRBD2 was not tested on the DNA. TRBV21-1 is a listed pseudogene. The CDR3 covers 15 residues. The chain's CDR3 is CASSNLPSETDTQYF. The CDR3 DNA is TGTGCCAGCAGCAATCTGCCTAGCGAGACAGATACGCAGTATTTT.

This clone is a singleton in its sample. This rearrangement joins TRBV7-9 to TRBJ2-3; maybe TRBD1 (6 bases). The CDR3 loop spans 13 amino acids. The germline CDR1 and CDR2 sequences are SEHNR and FQNEAQ (reference sequence). Between the trimmed V and J ends, which lost 11 bases and 0 bases, there was a span of 12 bases. The CDR3 nucleotides are TGTGCCGGCGGACAGTCTAGCACAGATACGCAGTATTTT. Translation: CAGGQSSTDTQYF. The full variable domain, its missing parts supplied by reference TRBV7-9 and TRBJ2-3, is DTGVSQNPRHKITKRGQNVTFRCDPISEHNRLYWYRQTLGQGPEFLTYFQNEAQLEKSRLLSDRFSAERPKGSFSTLEIQRTEQGDSAMYLCAGGQSSTDTQYFGPGTRLTVL.

The genes are TRBV12-3 or TRBV12-4 and TRBJ1-6; 7 bases map to TRBD1. The CDR3 covers 13 residues. V gave up 6 bases and J gave up 8 bases; unmatched junction bases: 4. The CDR3 sequence is CASSRDSDSPLHF. The CDR3 DNA reads TGTGCCAGCAGCAGGGACAGTGATTCACCCCTCCACTTT.

This clone was seen many times. The V and J genes are TRBV5-1 and TRBJ1-2; 7 bases agree with TRBD1. CDR1 SGHRS and CDR2 YFSETQ come from the germline V gene. The CDR3 sequence is 14 residues long. Unmatched junction bases numbered 5, after V lost 0 bases and J lost 6 bases. The CDR3 spells CASSLDRGLNGYTF. CDR3 in DNA: TGCGCCAGCAGCTTGGACAGGGGCTTGAATGGCTACACCTTC.

This clone turned up a few times. The chain joins TRBV30 to TRBJ1-1; unclear D gene. This CDR3 contains 16 residues. Germline assignment: CDR1 GTSNPN and CDR2 SVGIG (reference sequence). The V and J ends lost 0 bases and 2 bases respectively, with 16 bases between them. In nucleotides, the CDR3 is TGTGCCTGGAGTGTTTCCCTCAATATCGGTAACACTGAAGCTTTCTTT. As protein: CAWSVSLNIGNTEAFF.

The chain couples TRBV19 to TRBJ2-1; tentative D call: TRBD2 (5 bases). Germline CDR1 is LNHDA and CDR2 is SQIVND (reference sequence). V dropped 3 bases and J dropped 4 bases, with 10 bases sitting between them. This CDR3 contains 14 residues. This CDR3 is CASSMGSAYNEQFF. CDR3 nucleotide sequence: TGTGCCAGTAGTATGGGTAGCGCGTACAATGAGCAGTTCTTC.

This chain joins TRBV7-3 and TRBJ1-2; the D gene is possibly TRBD1 (6 bases). The CDR3 covers 15 residues. The germline CDR1 and CDR2 sequences are SGHTA and FQGTGA. V lost 4 bases and J 7 bases, leaving 19 bases between the germline ends. The DNA for the CDR3 is TGTGCCAGCAGCTCAAAGACGGGACAAATTATTGGCTACACCTTC. Residues: CASSSKTGQIIGYTF.

This chain joins TRBV6-2 or TRBV6-3 and TRBJ2-1; 12 nucleotides line up with TRBD2. The CDR3 spans 16 residues. After removal of 2 bases from V and 7 bases from J, the junction contained 6 bases not matched to a gene. Germline V gene sequence: CDR1 MNHEY, CDR2 SVGEGT. DNA for the CDR3: TGTGCCAGCAGTTACCGGGGACTAGCGGGTTTTAATGAGCAGTTCTTC. Translating gives CASSYRGLAGFNEQFF.

Notes on this clone: Other DNA sequences in this specimen translate into the identical CDR3. V is TRBV9 and J is TRBJ1-2; tentatively, D is TRBD1 (5 bases). The germline V gene encodes CDR1 SGDLS and CDR2 YYNGEE. Trimming cost V 0 bases and J 2 bases, with 5 bases left between them. This CDR3 spans 13 amino acids. The chain's CDR3 is CASSVDRNYGYTF. CDR3 DNA: TGTGCCAGCAGCGTAGACAGGAACTATGGCTACACCTTC.

The chain uses TRBV15 and TRBJ2-5; a possible D gene is TRBD1 (5 bases). This CDR3 is built from 14 residues. The germline gives CDR1 LNHNV, CDR2 YYDKDF (reference sequence). Deletions cut 0 bases from V and 6 bases from J, with 11 bases between. CDR3 protein: CATSRDRGTKTQYF. Here the CDR3 DNA reads TGTGCCACCAGCAGAGATAGGGGCACCAAGACCCAGTACTTC. The full variable domain, its missing parts supplied by reference TRBV15 and TRBJ2-5, is DAMVIQNPRYQVTQFGKPVTLSCSQTLNHNVMYWYQQKSSQAPKLLFHYYDKDFNNEADTPDNFQSRRPNTSFCFLDIRSPGLGDTAMYLCATSRDRGTKTQYFGPGTRLLVL.

This clone was observed a handful of times. This specimen includes other DNA sequences encoding the same CDR3. The chain couples TRBV7-9 to TRBJ2-1; 8 nucleotides agree with TRBD1. CDR1 and CDR2 (germline): SEHNR, FQNEAQ (reference sequence). J gave up 4 bases and V 4 bases, and 6 bases lay outside the gene matches. The CDR3 extends over 15 amino acids. CDR3 protein: CASSSQGAGYNEQFF. CDR3 bases: TGTGCCAGCAGCTCCCAGGGGGCGGGTTACAATGAGCAGTTCTTC.

V usage is TRBV19 and J usage is TRBJ1-5; the D gene is possibly TRBD1 (6 bases). The V end lost 5 bases, the J end lost 5 bases, and 13 bases lay between the germline ends. This CDR3 is 14 amino acids long. Germline CDR1 and CDR2: LNHDA and SQIVND (reference sequence). CDR3 in DNA: TGTGCCAGTAGTCCCGGGGGGGGCGATCAGCCCCAGCATTTT. Its protein is CASSPGGGDQPQHF. The complete variable domain, with remaining parts taken from reference TRBV19 and TRBJ1-5, reads DGGITQSPKYLFRKEGQNVTLSCEQNLNHDAMYWYRQDPGQGLRLIYYSQIVNDFQKGDIAEGYSVSREKKESFPLTVTSAQKNPTAFYLCASSPGGGDQPQHFGDGTRLSIL.

This clone was seen a handful of times. The V call is TRBV6-5, the J call TRBJ1-1; D might be TRBD1 (6 bases). The CDR3 is 14 residues long. Trimming removed 4 bases at V and 1 base at J, with 10 bases between. CDR1 and CDR2 (germline): MNHEY, SVGAGI. Here the CDR3 DNA reads TGTGCCAGCAGTTCGGACAGCCCGAACACTGAAGCTTTCTTT. This translates into CASSSDSPNTEAFF.

The rearrangement links TRBV11-2 to TRBJ2-3; D is unclear. The CDR3 runs 17 residues. Germline V CDR1 and CDR2: SGHAT, FQNNGV. The V end was cut by 2 bases, the J end by 0 bases, with 15 bases between. CDR3 sequence (DNA): TGTGCCAGCAGCTTACGCCCTAGTGGTACTAGCACAGATACGCAGTATTTT. It codes for CASSLRPSGTSTDTQYF.

The chain is built from TRBV7-9 and TRBJ2-1; 9 bases are shared with TRBD2. CDR3 size: 19 residues. V shed 2 bases and J 4 bases; nucleotides not matched to a gene: 15. The germline V gene encodes CDR1 SEHNR and CDR2 FQNEAQ (reference sequence). The DNA for the CDR3 is TGTGCCAGCAGCTTATCCGGGGTAATCGGCCTAGCGGGATACAATGAGCAGTTCTTC. Translating gives CASSLSGVIGLAGYNEQFF.

This clone was seen a few times. V gene TRBV19 combines with J gene TRBJ1-3, with TRBD1 identical over 7 bases. This CDR3 has 17 amino acids. Trimming cost V 4 bases and J 0 bases; bases outside gene matches: 9. Germline-derived CDR1 and CDR2 are LNHDA and SQIVND (reference sequence). CDR3 bases: TGTGCCAGTAGTACTACAGGCAAGGGGGCCTCTGGAAACACCATATATTTT. Amino acids: CASSTTGKGASGNTIYF.

The chain links TRBV5-4 to TRBJ2-5; possibly TRBD1 for D (6 bases). The CDR3 runs 14 residues. The germline V gene has CDR1 SGHNT and CDR2 YYREEE (reference sequence). Trimming cost V 5 bases and J 5 bases, with 16 bases left between them. The CDR3: CASSLWGRRETQYF. The CDR3 nucleotides read TGTGCCAGCAGTTTGTGGGGGCGCAGGGAGACCCAGTACTTC.

The chain's CDR3 is CASSLVGTPTSGANVLTF. The CDR3 nucleotides are TGCGCCAGCAGCTTGGTTGGGACACCAACCTCTGGGGCCAACGTCCTGACTTTC. The rearrangement uses TRBV5-1 and TRBJ2-6, with D possibly being TRBD1 (6 bases). Germline V gives CDR1 SGHRS, CDR2 YFSETQ. V lost 0 bases and J lost 0, with 13 bases in between. The CDR3 extends over 18 amino acids. Based on the CDR3 plus reference TRBV5-1 and TRBJ2-6, the full variable domain is KAGVTQTPRYLIKTRGQQVTLSCSPISGHRSVSWYQQTPGQGLQFLFEYFSETQRNKGNFPGRFSGRQFSNSRSEMNVSTLELGDSALYLCASSLVGTPTSGANVLTFGAGSRLTVL.

V and J are TRBV7-8 and TRBJ2-5, with D perhaps being TRBD1 or TRBD2 (7 bases each). The germline CDR1 and CDR2 sequences are SGHVS and FQNEAQ. The CDR3 runs to 15 residues. Trimming took off 5 bases at V and 4 bases at J, with 17 bases between the two ends. DNA of the CDR3: TGTGCCAGCAGCCGACAGGGAGGGGGAGGAGAGACCCAGTACTTC. This encodes CASSRQGGGGETQYF.

V and J are TRBV19 and TRBJ1-1; a weak D match, TRBD1 (5 bases). The CDR3 is 14 residues long. Germline-derived CDR1 and CDR2 are LNHDA and SQIVND (reference sequence). The V end lost 5 bases, the J end lost 5 bases, and 15 bases lay between the germline ends. CDR3 region: CASSPQAGLTEAFF. DNA for the CDR3: TGTGCCAGTAGTCCCCAGGCGGGGCTGACTGAAGCTTTCTTT.

The rearrangement uses TRBV10-3 and TRBJ2-6; D is perhaps TRBD2 (5 bases). Trimming shortened V by 4 bases and J by 0 bases, and 16 bases separated the two germline ends. The CDR3 has 18 amino acids. The V gene's germline CDR1 is ENHRY and CDR2 SYGVKD. The CDR3 region has the DNA TGTGCCATCAGTGCTATTTGGGGTGGGAGCTCTGGGGCCAACGTCCTGACTTTC. Translated, it gives CAISAIWGGSSGANVLTF.